A single sample is the source of the 8 T cell receptor beta chains below, sequenced in a study of cytomegalovirus exposure and HLA in healthy donors. This PCR relied on a set of 60 Vbeta primers and 13 Jbeta primers. The data were produced by immunoSEQ multiplex PCR, yet TCRdb's version contains in-frame clones alone and is incomplete. The repertoire holds 200,000 to 250,000 clones, with roughly 80% as singletons. Source material: PBMCs. The receptors come from a girl aged 2 to 9 in good health and CMV-seronegative.

This clone was recorded a few times. This rearrangement joins TRBV9 to TRBJ1-5, with unresolved D. CDR1 and CDR2 from the germline V gene are SGDLS and YYNGEE. V was cut by 3 bases and J by 4 bases, with 14 bases left in between. This CDR3 contains 15 residues. The CDR3 DNA is TGTGCCAGCAGCGCGGGAACGGGGTTTAATCAGCCCCAGCATTTT. Translated, it gives CASSAGTGFNQPQHF. The full variable domain, rest sourced from reference TRBV9 and TRBJ1-5, is DSGVTQTPKHLITATGQRVTLRCSPRSGDLSVYWYQQSLDQGLQFLIQYYNGEERAKGNILERFSAQQFPDLHSELNLSSLELGDSALYFCASSAGTGFNQPQHFGDGTRLSIL.

V and J are TRBV10-1 and TRBJ2-1; 14 nucleotides agree with TRBD2. Germline assignment: CDR1 WNHNN and CDR2 SYGVQD (reference sequence). This CDR3 has 19 residues. Trimming at V came to 3 bases and at J to 7 bases, leaving 14 bases not matched to a gene. CDR3 loop: CASSESRLAGGRGSNEQFF. The CDR3 nucleotides read TGCGCCAGCAGTGAATCCCGACTAGCGGGAGGGCGAGGGAGTAATGAGCAGTTCTTC.

V usage is TRBV6-1 and J usage is TRBJ1-2; 7 bases are a match to TRBD1. After removal of 8 bases from V and 2 bases from J, the junction contained 2 bases not matched to a gene. There are 12 residues in the CDR3. The germline gives CDR1 MNHNS, CDR2 SASEGT. The CDR3: CASGQANYGYTF. In DNA, the CDR3 is TGTGCCAGCGGACAGGCGAACTATGGCTACACCTTC.

This clone occurred a few times. The chain joins TRBV28 to TRBJ2-7; 7 nucleotides align to TRBD1. The CDR3 sequence is 12 residues long. Looked up from germline, CDR1 is MDHEN and CDR2 is SYDVKM. The junction had 5 bases not matched to a gene; V was cut back by 6 bases and J by 6 bases. The CDR3 reads CASRAGQVEQYF. CDR3 DNA sequence: TGTGCCAGCAGAGCAGGACAGGTCGAGCAGTACTTC.

The sample holds a few counts of this clone. The CDR3 region is CSVGQGAPNEQFF. CDR3 nucleotide sequence: TGCAGCGTCGGACAGGGGGCCCCCAATGAGCAGTTCTTC. The J gene is TRBJ2-1, the V gene TRBV29-1; TRBD1 aligns across 11 bases. The CDR3 loop spans 13 amino acids. Trimming took 6 bases from V and 6 from J; bases not matched to a gene: 4. The germline CDR1 and CDR2 sequences are SQVTM and ANQGSEA.

The chain combines TRBV9 with TRBJ2-1; a weak D match, TRBD1 (5 bases). The germline CDR1 and CDR2 sequences are SGDLS and YYNGEE. CDR3 length: 15 amino acids. The ends were cut back, 2 bases at V and 3 bases at J, with 12 bases in the middle. CDR3 sequence (DNA): TGTGCCAGCAGCGTGCAGATAAGGGGCTACAATGAGCAGTTCTTC. As protein: CASSVQIRGYNEQFF.

The gene calls are TRBV4-1 and TRBJ2-2, with 8 bases identical to TRBD1. CDR3 length equals 18 residues. CDR1 and CDR2 from the germline V gene are MGHRA and YSYEKL. The ends lost 0 bases at V and 1 base at J; junction bases unmatched: 7. The CDR3 DNA follows: TGCGCCAGCAGCCAAGACGAGGGACAGGCTATGAACACCGGGGAGCTGTTTTTT. This sequence encodes CASSQDEGQAMNTGELFF.

This rearrangement joins TRBV6-1 to TRBJ1-1; tentative D call: TRBD1 (5 bases). From germline, CDR1 is MNHNS and CDR2 SASEGT. This CDR3 is 14 amino acids long. Trimming left V 5 bases short and J 2 bases short, with 12 bases between. The CDR3 DNA reads TGTGCCAGCAGTCTACAGGTGACAAACACTGAAGCTTTCTTT. Its protein product is CASSLQVTNTEAFF.